A selection of T cell receptor beta chains follows, all from one sample in a study of blood T cells in healthy people across ages. TCRdb fed the 5' RACE reads into MiXCR, producing one record per CDR3 protein. The sample holds around 790,000 distinct CDR3 sequences; 40% to 50% are singletons and the top ten take nearly 20%. Sequencing input: blood. All receptors come from a man in his sixties in good health. CDR3s leave out the opening cysteine and the closing phenylalanine or tryptophan. Where a row states a size, it is once, few, many or the class of an expanded clone; other rows omit it.

v_call	clone_size	cdr3_aa
TRBV20-1	.	SARKPGTGKRLGELF
TRBV4-3	.	ASSQDPSGDYEQY
TRBV20-1	.	SAPMAPQETQY
TRBV5-1	.	ASSLEGALTEAF
TRBV12-3/TRBV12-4	.	ASSLGQGLREAF
TRBV12-3/TRBV12-4	few	ATWAGVINQPRH
TRBV20-1	.	SCTRGGINEQY
TRBV5-6	.	ASSLSSRYGYT
TRBV20-1	few	SARDPPTEFAEAF
TRBV10-3	few	AISESATANTEAF
TRBV6-2/TRBV6-3	.	ASSYGRAGHEQF
TRBV2	few	ASSASSESYYEQY
TRBV11-2	.	ASSPRGPPADTQY
TRBV29-1	.	SVAPDRATEAF
TRBV11-2	few	ASSTRQGNPNYGYT
TRBV20-1	.	SARLQGNRDTQY
TRBV18	few	ASSRGLADYNEQF
TRBV27	.	ASSSHTQY
TRBV7-2	few	ASSYYIGNEQF
TRBV20-1	.	SAIGLAGADTDTQY
TRBV7-3	.	ASSPGGAASGELF
TRBV27	.	ASSLLGRDQPQH
TRBV20-1	.	SARDMGYEQY
TRBV7-9	.	ASSPPGLLKSTDTQY
TRBV12-3/TRBV12-4	few	ASRSGAGEAF
TRBV20-1	few	SARDWTSATDTQY
TRBV4-1	few	ASTGQRAGANVLT
TRBV5-1	few	ASSLLAGRGNEQF
TRBV5-5	.	ASSLETGGNYGYT
TRBV20-1	.	SARGGTKLDSPLH
TRBV6-1	.	ASSERQGRETQY
TRBV6-5	.	ASSSDGVRYEQY
TRBV7-2	few	ASSPRQGSEAF
TRBV9	few	ASSGLAGGSTDTQY
TRBV12-3/TRBV12-4	.	ASSRRTGTDTQY
TRBV27	.	ASPRLDNRSSYNEQF
TRBV5-1	once	ASSSRQDYEQY
TRBV10-3	.	AISESGAPRYNEQY
TRBV7-2	.	ASSFGSPDSGANVLT
TRBV7-8	.	ASNTGGSIHEQY
TRBV7-6	few	ASGDLTEAF
TRBV5-1	few	ASSADRGGTEAF
TRBV5-1	.	ASSLGGSSSYNEQY
TRBV28	few	ASTSGTSGGETQY
TRBV20-1	.	SARRMSSYEQY
TRBV25-1	.	ASSGVLGDPELDTQY
TRBV6-2/TRBV6-3	.	ASAAGGKGEQY
TRBV7-9	.	ASSPGQVYGYT